This TCR beta chain stems from a study of T-cell reconstitution after alpha-beta-depleted transplantation in children. Overall study results and limits: Expanded graft clones numbering several hundred reportedly gave rise to alpha-beta T cells about two months after transplant. Surviving recipient T cells and intrathymic progenitors accounted for some patients' high TCRbeta diversity at day 60. T-cell counts and diversity at one year following transplant were attributed mainly to newly produced T cells.

A word on this clonotype: What it binds is unknown.

TCRbeta library preparation incorporated unique molecular identifiers. A single record per CDR3 protein comes from TCRdb applying MiXCR to the PCR reads. The sample has 200,000 to 300,000 distinct CDR3 sequences; over 20% are singletons. The V end was cut by 2 bases, the J end by 3 bases, with 19 bases between. The CDR3 has 17 residues. Per germline, CDR1 SGHTA and CDR2 FQGNSA. The chain employs TRBV7-2 and TRBJ2-5; D not resolved. This receptor was taken from a girl aged 2-10 years with Fanconi anemia, due to receive a stem cell transplant. The material was PBMCs, obtained before TCRalphabeta/CD19-depleted stem cell transplant. The CDR3 region is CASSLIDLLGGEETQYF. The DNA for the CDR3 is TGTGCCAGCAGCTTAATCGACCTATTAGGTGGTGAAGAGACCCAGTACTTC.